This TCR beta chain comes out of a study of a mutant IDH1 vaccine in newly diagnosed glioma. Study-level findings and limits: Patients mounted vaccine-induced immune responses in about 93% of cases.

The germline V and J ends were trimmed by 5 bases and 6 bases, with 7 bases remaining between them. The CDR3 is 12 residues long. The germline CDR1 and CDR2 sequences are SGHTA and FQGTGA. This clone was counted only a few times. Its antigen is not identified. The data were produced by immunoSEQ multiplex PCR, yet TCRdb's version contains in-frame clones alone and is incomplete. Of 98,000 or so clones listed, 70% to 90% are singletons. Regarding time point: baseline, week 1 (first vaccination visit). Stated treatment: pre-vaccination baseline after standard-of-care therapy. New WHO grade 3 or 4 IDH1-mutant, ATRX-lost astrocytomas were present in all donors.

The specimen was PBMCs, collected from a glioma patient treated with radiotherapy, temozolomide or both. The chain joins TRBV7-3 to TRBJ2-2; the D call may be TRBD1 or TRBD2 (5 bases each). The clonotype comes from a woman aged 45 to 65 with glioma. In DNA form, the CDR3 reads TGTGCCAGCAGCCTGGGGGCCGGGGAGCTGTTTTTT. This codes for CASSLGAGELFF.